The following is a T cell receptor beta chain sequence with its context. This CDR3 contains 12 residues. Germline CDR1 KGHDR, CDR2 SFDVKD. Trimming removed 5 bases from V and 8 bases from J, with 11 bases in between. Assay used: immunoSEQ multiplex PCR; TCRdb lists only in-frame clones, some missing. The sample has roughly 230,000 clones, around 88% seen once. The record originates from a study of blood T cell repertoires in COVID-19. The chain uses TRBV24-1 and TRBJ1-1; weak D call: TRBD1 (5 bases). This TCR was sampled from a man aged 40-49 years with active or convalescent COVID-19. Sequencing input: peripheral blood. CDR3 residues: CATSGLTEEAFF. The CDR3 DNA reads TGTGCCACCAGTGGGCTGACAGAGGAAGCTTTCTTT.